Listed below are T cell receptor beta chains from one sample, sequenced in a study of blood T cell repertoires in COVID-19. The repertoire was sequenced with immunoSEQ multiplex PCR; TCRdb's copy has only in-frame clones and lacks some. The repertoire has about 200,000 clones, approximately 80% of them found once; the top ten carry 0.8% to 0.95%. Sequenced material: peripheral blood. The receptor set was obtained from a man aged 55 to 70 with COVID-19, enrolled during active disease. Each CDR3 is given with its conserved first and last residue. Fields, in order: CDR3 DNA, CDR3 protein, D gene, clone size, J gene, V gene. The D gene is left open where the match is weak. For some rows the clone size is stated as once, few or many, or as a class when expanded; others skip it.

TGCGCCAGCAGCTTGAGCGCGTCGAGCTACGAGCAGTACTTC CASSLSASSYEQYF NA NA TRBJ2-7 TRBV5-1
TGTGCCAGCAGTTACGGGCCAGTTGGAAACACCATATATTTT CASSYGPVGNTIYF NA few TRBJ1-3 TRBV6-5
TGTGCCAGCAAAGAACAGGGGCGGACTAATGAAAAACTGTTTTTT CASKEQGRTNEKLFF TRBD1 NA TRBJ1-4 TRBV6-5
TGTGCCAGCAGCCCCAGGGGTACAGATACGCAGTATTTT CASSPRGTDTQYF NA NA TRBJ2-3 TRBV7-2
TGTGCCAGCAGCGTAGCTACAGGGTACGAGCAGTACTTC CASSVATGYEQYF NA NA TRBJ2-7 TRBV9
TGCGCCAGCAGCTTTAACATGGGGGCTCGGAACACAGATACGCAGTATTTT CASSFNMGARNTDTQYF NA NA TRBJ2-3 TRBV5-1
TGTGCCAGCAGTGAATATGGCGGGAGGGAGACCCAGTACTTC CASSEYGGRETQYF TRBD2 NA TRBJ2-5 TRBV6-1
TGTGCCAGCAGTGGCCGGACAGGGGGCTCTGGAAACACCATATATTTT CASSGRTGGSGNTIYF TRBD1 NA TRBJ1-3 TRBV6-1
TGTGCCAGCAGTCCTCCGGACAGCCCTCGGGAGACCCAGTACTTC CASSPPDSPRETQYF NA NA TRBJ2-5 TRBV6-6
TGTGCCAGTAGTCCGCAGGGGAACACTGAAGCTTTCTTT CASSPQGNTEAFF NA NA TRBJ1-1 TRBV19
TGTGCCAGCAGCCCCGGACCGGGGTTCGGCGGGGAGCTGTTTTTT CASSPGPGFGGELFF NA NA TRBJ2-2 TRBV3-1/TRBV3-2
TGTGCCAGTAGTACCGCGGGGACAGGGAAAATCACAACCCTCCACTTT CASSTAGTGKITTLHF TRBD1 NA TRBJ1-6 TRBV19
TGTGCCAGTAGTCAACGACGGGTGAACACTGAAGCTTTCTTT CASSQRRVNTEAFF NA NA TRBJ1-1 TRBV19
TGTGCCAGCAGTGATAAGGCGGGCCGATCTCGACAGCCCCAGCATTTT CASSDKAGRSRQPQHF NA NA TRBJ1-5 TRBV2
TGTGCCAGCTTACCCTTGGGGACTAGTAGTACCTACGAGCAGTACTTC CASLPLGTSSTYEQYF TRBD2 NA TRBJ2-7 TRBV2
TGTGCCAGCAGCCAAGCTGACAGAGTGAACACTGAAGCTTTCTTT CASSQADRVNTEAFF NA NA TRBJ1-1 TRBV4-2
TGTGCCAGCAGCACCAGGGGCTCTGGAAACACCATATATTTT CASSTRGSGNTIYF NA NA TRBJ1-3 TRBV9
TGTGCCAGCAGCATTAGCCGAGGGACAGGGGGGTACAATGAGCAGTTCTTC CASSISRGTGGYNEQFF TRBD1 NA TRBJ2-1 TRBV11-2
TGTGCCAGCAGCAAAAGGGGGACGGGGAACCTGAACACTGAAGCTTTCTTT CASSKRGTGNLNTEAFF NA NA TRBJ1-1 TRBV9
TGTGCCAGTACGCGACAGGGAGGCTCTGGAAACACCATATATTTT CASTRQGGSGNTIYF TRBD1 NA TRBJ1-3 TRBV5-8
TGTGCCAGCAGGCAGGACAGGCTGAACACTGAAGCTTTCTTT CASRQDRLNTEAFF TRBD1 NA TRBJ1-1 TRBV2
TGTGCCAGCAGTTACGCGGCAGGGGTCTACGAGCAGTACTTC CASSYAAGVYEQYF NA NA TRBJ2-7 TRBV6-2/TRBV6-3
TGTGCCAGCAGCGATCAGGGGACCGGAAACACCATATATTTT CASSDQGTGNTIYF NA few TRBJ1-3 TRBV6-5
TGTGCCAGCAGTCTAGCGGAGTGGAATGAGCAGTTCTTC CASSLAEWNEQFF TRBD2 NA TRBJ2-1 TRBV12-3/TRBV12-4
TGTGCCAGCAGTGTAGGGCCCATCGGAGGGACCCAGTACTTC CASSVGPIGGTQYF NA NA TRBJ2-5 TRBV2
TGTGCCATCAGTGAGAATCCGGGACAGGGAAACGACGAGCAGTACTTC CAISENPGQGNDEQYF TRBD1 many TRBJ2-7 TRBV10-3
TGCGCCAGCAGCGGGACAGGGGAGGCTAGCACAGATACGCAGTATTTT CASSGTGEASTDTQYF TRBD1 NA TRBJ2-3 TRBV10-2
TGTGCCTGGATGGCCCTCCCGGGGGAGACCCAGTACTTC CAWMALPGETQYF NA NA TRBJ2-5 TRBV30
TGTGCCAGCAGCCAAAGGAGGGGTCGGGAAAAACTGTTTTTT CASSQRRGREKLFF NA NA TRBJ1-4 TRBV3-1/TRBV3-2
TGCGCCAGCAGCTTGATCTTCGGTACGGATAATTCACCCCTCCACTTT CASSLIFGTDNSPLHF NA NA TRBJ1-6 TRBV5-1
TGTGCCAGCAGCCAGCTAACGTACGAGCAGTACTTC CASSQLTYEQYF NA once TRBJ2-7 TRBV3-1/TRBV3-2
TGCGCCAGCAGCTCGGACAGGGGGCTTTCACCCCTCCACTTT CASSSDRGLSPLHF TRBD1 NA TRBJ1-6 TRBV5-1
TGTGCCAGCTCACTACCGAGGGAGTTCGACAAAAACATTCAGTACTTC CASSLPREFDKNIQYF NA NA TRBJ2-4 TRBV18
TGTGCTAGTGGTTTGGACTTTGGGCCCCAGCATTTT CASGLDFGPQHF NA NA TRBJ1-5 TRBV12-5
TGTGCCAGCAGCCTCAGCGACGCGGGAAACTACGAGCAGTACTTC CASSLSDAGNYEQYF NA few TRBJ2-7 TRBV7-3
TGTGCCAGCAGCGTAGCTGGGAGCTGGGGGAACACTGAAGCTTTCTTT CASSVAGSWGNTEAFF NA few TRBJ1-1 TRBV9
TGCGCCAGCAGCTCGCCCTCTCCTCAACAGGGAAAGGATAGCCCAAGCGGGAACCCTAATGAGCAGTTCTTC CASSSPSPQQGKDSPSGNPNEQFF NA few TRBJ2-1 TRBV5-1
TGTGCCAGCAGTTTAGGGTATATCCGGGACAGGGAAGCTTTCTTT CASSLGYIRDREAFF TRBD1 NA TRBJ1-1 TRBV27
TGTGCCAGCAGTTTACCGGGATTATATGGCTACACCTTC CASSLPGLYGYTF NA NA TRBJ1-2 TRBV12-3/TRBV12-4
TGCGCCAGCAACCAGGCACCCGGTTATGGCTACACCTTC CASNQAPGYGYTF NA NA TRBJ1-2 TRBV10-2
TGTGCCAGCAGTTTATGGCCGGGACAGGGGGCATCCGGAAACACCATATATTTT CASSLWPGQGASGNTIYF TRBD1 NA TRBJ1-3 TRBV28
TGCAGCGTCGGAGGAGACAGGGGGCGCTTGAACACTGAAGCTTTCTTT CSVGGDRGRLNTEAFF TRBD1 NA TRBJ1-1 TRBV29-1
TGCGCCAGCAGCCCCGACAGGACTGGAAACACCATATATTTT CASSPDRTGNTIYF NA once TRBJ1-3 TRBV5-1
TGTGCCAGCAGCCAAGAGTGGGGACAGGTCGGGCAGTTCTTC CASSQEWGQVGQFF TRBD1 NA TRBJ2-1 TRBV3-1/TRBV3-2
TGCAGCGTTGACCCTGGACAGGGGGCCTACGAGCAGTACTTC CSVDPGQGAYEQYF TRBD1 NA TRBJ2-7 TRBV29-1
TGTGCCAGCAGCCCAGACAGGGGAGGTCAGCCCCAGCATTTT CASSPDRGGQPQHF TRBD1 NA TRBJ1-5 TRBV7-2
TGTGCCAGCAGTGGGACTAGCGGGACAGATACGCAGTATTTT CASSGTSGTDTQYF TRBD2 NA TRBJ2-3 TRBV6-4
TGTGCCAGCTCACCTTCCCCGGTGAGAGAGGACTCTGGAAACACCATATATTTT CASSPSPVREDSGNTIYF NA NA TRBJ1-3 TRBV18